This record covers a single TCR beta chain. Here immunoSEQ multiplex PCR was the method, and the copy in TCRdb shows in-frame clones only, minus some. This sample has approximately 14,000 clones, with approximately 73% found just once. V was cut by 3 bases and J by 6 bases, with 17 bases left in between. The CDR3 is 16 residues long. Germline values: CDR1 MGHRA, CDR2 YSYEKL. This entry is derived from a study of tumor-infiltrating lymphocytes in localized non-small cell lung cancer. The sequence was collected from a human donor with non-small cell lung cancer. The sequenced sample consisted of uninvolved lung tissue not adjacent to the tumor. V is TRBV4-1 and J is TRBJ2-2; D unresolved. The CDR3 nucleotides read TGCGCCAGCAGCCAGGTCCCCCGCCAGTCTCCCGGGGAGCTGTTTTTT. It yields the protein CASSQVPRQSPGELFF.